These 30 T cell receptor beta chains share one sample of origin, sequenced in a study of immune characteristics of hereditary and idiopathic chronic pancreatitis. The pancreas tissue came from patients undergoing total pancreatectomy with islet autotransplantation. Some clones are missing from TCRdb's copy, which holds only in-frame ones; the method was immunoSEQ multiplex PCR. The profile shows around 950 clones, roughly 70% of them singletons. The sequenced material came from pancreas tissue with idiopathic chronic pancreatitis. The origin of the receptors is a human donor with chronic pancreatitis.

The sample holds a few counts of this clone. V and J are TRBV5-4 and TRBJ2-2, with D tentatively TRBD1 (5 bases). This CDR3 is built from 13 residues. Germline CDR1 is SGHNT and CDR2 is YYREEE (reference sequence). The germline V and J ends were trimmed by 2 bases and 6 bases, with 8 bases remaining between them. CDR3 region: CASSFRVAGELFF. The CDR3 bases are TGTGCCAGCAGCTTCAGGGTTGCCGGGGAGCTGTTTTTT.

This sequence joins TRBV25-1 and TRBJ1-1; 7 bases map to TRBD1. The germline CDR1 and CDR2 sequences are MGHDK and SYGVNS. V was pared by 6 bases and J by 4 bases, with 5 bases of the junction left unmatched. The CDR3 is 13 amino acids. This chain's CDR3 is CASSMTGSTEAFF. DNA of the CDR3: TGTGCCAGCAGCATGACAGGGTCCACTGAAGCTTTCTTT.

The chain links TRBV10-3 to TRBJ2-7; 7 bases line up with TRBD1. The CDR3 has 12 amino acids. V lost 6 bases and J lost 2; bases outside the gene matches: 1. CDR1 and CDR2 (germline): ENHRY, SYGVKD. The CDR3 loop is CAISDRAYEQYF. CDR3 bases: TGTGCCATCAGCGACAGGGCCTACGAGCAGTACTTC.

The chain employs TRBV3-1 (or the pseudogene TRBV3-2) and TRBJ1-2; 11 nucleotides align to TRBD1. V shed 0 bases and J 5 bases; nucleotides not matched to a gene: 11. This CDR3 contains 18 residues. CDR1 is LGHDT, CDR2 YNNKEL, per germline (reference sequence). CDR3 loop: CASSQEELRDRGWYGYTF. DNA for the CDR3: TGTGCCAGCAGCCAAGAGGAACTCCGGGACAGGGGGTGGTATGGCTACACCTTC.

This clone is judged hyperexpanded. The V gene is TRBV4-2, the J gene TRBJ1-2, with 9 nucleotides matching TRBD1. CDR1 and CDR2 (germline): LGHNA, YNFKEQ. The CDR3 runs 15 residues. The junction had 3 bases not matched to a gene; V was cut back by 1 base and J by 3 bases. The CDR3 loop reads CASSQGTGVDYGYTF. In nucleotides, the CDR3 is TGTGCCAGCAGCCAAGGGACAGGGGTAGACTATGGCTACACCTTC.

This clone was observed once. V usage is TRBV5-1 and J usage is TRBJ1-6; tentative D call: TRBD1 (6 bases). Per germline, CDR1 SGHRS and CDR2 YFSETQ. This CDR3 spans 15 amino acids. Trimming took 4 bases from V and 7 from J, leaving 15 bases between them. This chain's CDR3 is CASSPRDTENSPLHF. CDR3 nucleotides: TGCGCCAGCAGCCCCCGGGACACGGAAAATTCACCCCTCCACTTT.

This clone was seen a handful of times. CDR3 sequence: CASKTGGAETGELFF. CDR3 in DNA: TGTGCCAGCAAAACAGGGGGAGCGGAGACCGGGGAGCTGTTTTTT. The chain recombines TRBV2 with TRBJ2-2; 8 bases are shared with TRBD1. Trimming removed 7 bases from V and 5 bases from J; junction bases left unmatched: 9. CDR3 length: 15 amino acids. Germline V lookup: CDR1 SNHLY, CDR2 FYNNEI.

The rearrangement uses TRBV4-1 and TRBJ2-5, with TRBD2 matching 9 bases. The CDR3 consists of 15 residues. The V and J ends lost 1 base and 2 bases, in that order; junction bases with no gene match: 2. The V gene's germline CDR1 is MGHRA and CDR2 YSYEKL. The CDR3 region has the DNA TGCGCCAGCAGCCAAGTAGCGGGGGCTCAAGAGACCCAGTACTTC. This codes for CASSQVAGAQETQYF.

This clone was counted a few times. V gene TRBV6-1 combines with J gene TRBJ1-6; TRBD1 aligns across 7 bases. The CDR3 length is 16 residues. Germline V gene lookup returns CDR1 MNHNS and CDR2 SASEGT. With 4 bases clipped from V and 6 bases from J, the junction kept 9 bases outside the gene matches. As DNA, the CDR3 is TGTGCCAGCAGTGGAACAGGGGTTCAGGGTAATTCACCCCTCCACTTT. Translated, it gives CASSGTGVQGNSPLHF.

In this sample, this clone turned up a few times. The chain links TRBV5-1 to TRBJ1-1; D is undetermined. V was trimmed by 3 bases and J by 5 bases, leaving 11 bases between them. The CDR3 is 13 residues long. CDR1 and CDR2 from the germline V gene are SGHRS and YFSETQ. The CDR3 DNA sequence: TGCGCCAGCAGCTCCGGATTGGAGACTGAAGCTTTCTTT. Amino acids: CASSSGLETEAFF.

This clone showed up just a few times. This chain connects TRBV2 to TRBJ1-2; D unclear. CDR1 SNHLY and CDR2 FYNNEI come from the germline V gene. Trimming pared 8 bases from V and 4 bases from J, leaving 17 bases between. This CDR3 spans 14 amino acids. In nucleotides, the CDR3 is TGTGCCAGCGGCCAGATGAAGCCTTCCTATGGCTACACCTTC. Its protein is CASGQMKPSYGYTF. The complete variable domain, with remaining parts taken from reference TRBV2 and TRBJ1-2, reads EPEVTQTPSHQVTQMGQEVILRCVPISNHLYFYWYRQILGQKVEFLVSFYNNEISEKSEIFDDQFSVERPDGSNFTLKIRSTKLEDSAMYFCASGQMKPSYGYTFGSGTRLTVV.

Written as DNA, the CDR3 is TGTGCCAGCAGCTTGGGGGCAGGGGTCGGGGAGCTGTTTTTT. As protein: CASSLGAGVGELFF. The rearrangement uses TRBV5-5 and TRBJ2-2, with TRBD1 as a possible D gene (6 bases). The ends were cut back, 0 bases at V and 7 bases at J, with 10 bases in the middle. The CDR3 is 14 amino acids. In germline, CDR1 is SGHKS, CDR2 YYEKEE (reference sequence). Supplemented by reference TRBV5-5 and TRBJ2-2, the full variable domain reads DAGVTQSPTHLIKTRGQQVTLRCSPISGHKSVSWYQQVLGQGPQFIFQYYEKEERGRGNFPDRFSARQFPNYSSELNVNALLLGDSALYLCASSLGAGVGELFFGEGSRLTVL.

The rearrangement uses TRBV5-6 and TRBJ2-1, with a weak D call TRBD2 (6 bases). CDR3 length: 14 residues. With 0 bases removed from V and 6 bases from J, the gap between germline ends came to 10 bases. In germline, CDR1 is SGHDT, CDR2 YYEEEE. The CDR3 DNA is TGTGCCAGCAGCTTGGGTTGGAGGGCCAATGAGCAGTTCTTC. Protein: CASSLGWRANEQFF.

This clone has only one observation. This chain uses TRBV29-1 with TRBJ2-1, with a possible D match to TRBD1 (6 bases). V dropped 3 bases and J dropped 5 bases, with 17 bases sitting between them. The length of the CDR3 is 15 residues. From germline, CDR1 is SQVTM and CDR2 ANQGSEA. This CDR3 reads CSVDGGERGDNEQFF. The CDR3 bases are TGCAGCGTTGATGGGGGCGAAAGAGGGGACAATGAGCAGTTCTTC.

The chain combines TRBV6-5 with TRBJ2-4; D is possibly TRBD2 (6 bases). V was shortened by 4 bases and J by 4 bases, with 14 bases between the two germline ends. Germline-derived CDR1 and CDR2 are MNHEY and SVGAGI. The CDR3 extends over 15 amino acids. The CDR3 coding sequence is TGTGCCAGCAGTTCCGGGACTCATAATAAAAACATTCAGTACTTC. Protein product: CASSSGTHNKNIQYF.

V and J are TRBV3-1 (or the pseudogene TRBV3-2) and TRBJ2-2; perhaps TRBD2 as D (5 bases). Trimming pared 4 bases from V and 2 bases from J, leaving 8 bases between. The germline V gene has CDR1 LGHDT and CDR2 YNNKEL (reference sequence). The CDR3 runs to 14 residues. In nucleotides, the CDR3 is TGTGCCAGCAGCCCCACTAGTAACACCGGGGAGCTGTTTTTT. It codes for CASSPTSNTGELFF.

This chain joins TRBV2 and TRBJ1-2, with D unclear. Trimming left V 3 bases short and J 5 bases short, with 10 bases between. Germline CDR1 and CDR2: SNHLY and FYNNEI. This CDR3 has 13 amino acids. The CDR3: CASSDSAGYGYTF. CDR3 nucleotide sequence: TGTGCCAGCAGTGATTCGGCAGGATATGGCTACACCTTC. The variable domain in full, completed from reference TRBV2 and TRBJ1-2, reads EPEVTQTPSHQVTQMGQEVILRCVPISNHLYFYWYRQILGQKVEFLVSFYNNEISEKSEIFDDQFSVERPDGSNFTLKIRSTKLEDSAMYFCASSDSAGYGYTFGSGTRLTVV.

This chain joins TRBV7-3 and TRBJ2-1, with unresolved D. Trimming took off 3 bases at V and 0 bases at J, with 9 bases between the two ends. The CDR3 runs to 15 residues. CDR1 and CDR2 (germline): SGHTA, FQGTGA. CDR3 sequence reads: CASSLISSSYNEQFF. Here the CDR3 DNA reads TGTGCCAGCAGCTTGATTTCAAGCTCCTACAATGAGCAGTTCTTC.

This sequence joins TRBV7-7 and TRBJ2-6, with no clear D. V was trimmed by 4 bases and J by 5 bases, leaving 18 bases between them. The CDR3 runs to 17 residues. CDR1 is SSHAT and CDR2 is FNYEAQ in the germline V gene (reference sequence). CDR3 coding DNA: TGTGCCAGCAGCTACTCCGCACCACAAAGTCGGGCCAACGTCCTGACTTTC. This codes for CASSYSAPQSRANVLTF.

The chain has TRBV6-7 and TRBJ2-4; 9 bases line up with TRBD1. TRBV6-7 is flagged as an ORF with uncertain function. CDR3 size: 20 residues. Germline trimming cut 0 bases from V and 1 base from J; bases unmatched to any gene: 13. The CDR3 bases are TGTGCCAGCAGTTACTCCCTCGGGACAGGGCTCCATAGGGCCAAAAACATTCAGTACTTC. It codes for CASSYSLGTGLHRAKNIQYF.

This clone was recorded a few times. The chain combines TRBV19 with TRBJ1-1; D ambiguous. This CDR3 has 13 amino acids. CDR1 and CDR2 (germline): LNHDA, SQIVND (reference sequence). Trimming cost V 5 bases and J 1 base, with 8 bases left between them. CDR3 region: CASSERENTEAFF. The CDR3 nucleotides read TGTGCCAGTAGTGAGAGGGAGAACACTGAAGCTTTCTTT. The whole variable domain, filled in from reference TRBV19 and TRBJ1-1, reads DGGITQSPKYLFRKEGQNVTLSCEQNLNHDAMYWYRQDPGQGLRLIYYSQIVNDFQKGDIAEGYSVSREKKESFPLTVTSAQKNPTAFYLCASSERENTEAFFGQGTRLTVV.

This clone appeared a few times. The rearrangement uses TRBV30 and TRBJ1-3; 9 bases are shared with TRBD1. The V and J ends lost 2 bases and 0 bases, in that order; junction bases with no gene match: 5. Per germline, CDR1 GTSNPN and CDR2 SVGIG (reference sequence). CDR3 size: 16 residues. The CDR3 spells CAWSPGTGSSGNTIYF. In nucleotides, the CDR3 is TGTGCCTGGAGTCCCGGGACAGGGAGCTCTGGAAACACCATATATTTT.

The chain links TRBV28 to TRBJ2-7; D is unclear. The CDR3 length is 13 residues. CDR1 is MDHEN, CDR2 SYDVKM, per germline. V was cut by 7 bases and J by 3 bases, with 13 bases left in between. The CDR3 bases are TGTGCCAGCACCAACGCCGGACGCTACGAGCAGTACTTC. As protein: CASTNAGRYEQYF.

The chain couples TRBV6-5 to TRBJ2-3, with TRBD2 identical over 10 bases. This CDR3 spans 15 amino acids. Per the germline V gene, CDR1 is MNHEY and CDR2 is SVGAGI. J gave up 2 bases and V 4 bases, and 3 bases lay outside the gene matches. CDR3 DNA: TGTGCCAGCAGTTTAGCGGGGGGCCCCACAGATACGCAGTATTTT. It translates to CASSLAGGPTDTQYF.

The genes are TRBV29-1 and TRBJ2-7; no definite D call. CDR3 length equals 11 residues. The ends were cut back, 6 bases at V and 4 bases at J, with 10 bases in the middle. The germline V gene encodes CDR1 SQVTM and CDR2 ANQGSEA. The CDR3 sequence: CSVRLIYEQYF. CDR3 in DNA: TGCAGCGTCCGACTTATTTACGAGCAGTACTTC.

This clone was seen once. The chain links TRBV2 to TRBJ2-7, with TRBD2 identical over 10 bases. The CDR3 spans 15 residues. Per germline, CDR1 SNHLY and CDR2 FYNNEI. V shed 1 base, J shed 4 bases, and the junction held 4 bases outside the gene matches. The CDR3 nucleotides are TGTGCCAGCAGTGAAGGTTCTAGCGGGAGTTACGAGCAGTACTTC. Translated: CASSEGSSGSYEQYF.

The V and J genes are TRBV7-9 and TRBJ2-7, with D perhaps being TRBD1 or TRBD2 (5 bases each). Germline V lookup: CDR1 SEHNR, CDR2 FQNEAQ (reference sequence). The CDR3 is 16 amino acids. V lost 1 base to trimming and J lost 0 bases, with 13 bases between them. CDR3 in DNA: TGTGCCAGCAGCTTAGATTGGGGACCGAGCTCCTACGAGCAGTACTTC. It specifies CASSLDWGPSSYEQYF.

CDR3 nucleotides: TGCGCCAGCAGCCAAGAACCTCACACTAGCACAGATACGCAGTATTTT. Its protein is CASSQEPHTSTDTQYF. The chain employs TRBV4-3 and TRBJ2-3; D call uncertain. The V end was cut by 0 bases, the J end by 0 bases, with 10 bases between. The V gene's germline CDR1 is LGHNA and CDR2 YSLEER. This CDR3 comprises 16 residues.

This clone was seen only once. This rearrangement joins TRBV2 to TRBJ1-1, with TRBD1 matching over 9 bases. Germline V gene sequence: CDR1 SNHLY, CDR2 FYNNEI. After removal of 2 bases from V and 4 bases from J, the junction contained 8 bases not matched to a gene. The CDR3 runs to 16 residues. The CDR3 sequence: CASSEQGADRGTEAFF. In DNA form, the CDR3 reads TGTGCCAGCAGTGAACAGGGGGCGGACAGGGGCACTGAAGCTTTCTTT.

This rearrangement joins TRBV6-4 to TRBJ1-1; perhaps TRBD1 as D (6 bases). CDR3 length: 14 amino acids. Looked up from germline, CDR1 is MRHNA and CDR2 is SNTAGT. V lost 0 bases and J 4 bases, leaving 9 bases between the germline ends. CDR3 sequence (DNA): TGTGCCAGCAGTGACTCAGGGGGGGTCACTGAAGCTTTCTTT. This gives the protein CASSDSGGVTEAFF.